Given below is one T cell receptor (beta chain) in context. This specimen comes from a study of blood T cell repertoires in COVID-19. In the authors' methods: Researchers report that nucleated cell counts were estimated from reference gene primer amplification. The table came from immunoSEQ multiplex PCR; TCRdb's copy has only in-frame clones and leaves some out. Clone size and V and J calls were adopted from that table, with D and trimming inferred from the DNA. In the table there are 20,000 to 25,000 clones, approximately 84% of which are singletons. The V segment lost 7 bases and the J segment 2 bases; nucleotides outside the gene matches: 6. Germline CDR1 and CDR2: MNHEY and SVGAGI. The CDR3 runs 14 residues.

The sequenced material came from peripheral blood. The J gene is TRBJ2-7, the V gene TRBV6-5, with 9 nucleotides matching TRBD1. The receptor comes from a man aged 40-50 years with acute or convalescent COVID-19. CDR3: CASISTGGTYEQYF. In DNA, the CDR3 is TGTGCCAGCATAAGTACAGGGGGCACCTACGAGCAGTACTTC.